Here is one T cell receptor (beta chain) with its context. This clone appeared a single time. This clone's antigen is unknown. Base-call qualities are not available, and no considerably larger clone is one nucleotide away. From the germline V gene (reference sequence), CDR1 is LNHDA and CDR2 is SQIVND. From V the trimming removes 7 bases and from J it removes 4 bases, while the gene matches leave 11 bases of the junction unaccounted for. The CDR3, from cysteine to phenylalanine, totals 15 residues. CDR3 DNA is the only sequence kept; it has 45 bases, read in frame from the first base. The CDR3 regions of human TCRbeta chains were analyzed by immunosequencing. On the study's bioinformatics: TCRs in the repertoires were compared against a reference library of SARS-CoV-2-specific TCRs that had been generated with the MIRA antigen-specificity platform. Breadth was defined as the fraction of unique TCRs that were SARS-CoV-2-associated. Depth was defined as the fraction of total T cells that were SARS-CoV-2-associated. Each spike-specific TCR was assigned to its reactive spike region and to a CD4 or CD8 class using the MIRA data. Log10-transformed breadth and depth values were compared by one-way ANOVA with Sidak's multiple comparisons tests. In TCRdb, the immuneACCESS table is reduced to in-frame sequences with V and J assigned. These tables do not hold every clone; where another copy was compared, an unresolved V gene accounts for under half, and the others remain unexplained. The D gene and trimming were derived from the DNA, and the V and J assignments and clone size from that table. Within this sample are about 150,000 clones, with more than 85% of them counted one time only. 2.5% to 4% of the sample lies in the top ten.

The data derive from a study of T cell responses to AZD1222 COVID-19 vaccine (dated by TCRdb to the early 2020s). Regarding the research as a whole: A total of around 240 trial participants underwent TCR sequencing, of whom nearly 210 had received two doses of AZD1222 and about 25 had received two doses of the MenACWY control vaccine. Enrollment into the trials was organized by age into subgroups of 18-55, 56-69 and 70-plus years, and those subgroups contained 148, 28 and 57 TCR-sequenced participants, respectively. Broader findings and caveats from the paper: The 56-69-year group was small, and its depth increase did not reach significance, likely because of low power. Spike-specific TCR breadth and depth rose significantly after two AZD1222 doses compared with day 0 and with MenACWY recipients. Participants were mostly white British and included more females than males, and it was suggested by the authors that clonal diversity may have been underestimated. Conclusions about previously exposed vaccinees were limited because only a handful of AZD1222 recipients were SARS-CoV-2 seropositive at baseline. Reportedly, close to half of the unique spike-specific TCRs recognized epitopes lying outside the regions that are mutated in the B.1.351 and B.1.1.7 variants. Because no day 14 peak-response samples were available, repertoires were characterized only after the peak T cell response. Vaccine-associated CD4 TCRs spanned the whole spike protein, with dominant responses in regions 160-218 and 743-854.

The time point label corresponds to: about 28 days (+/-7) after the second vaccine dose. AZD1222 recipients whose second dose came at about 4 weeks and those whose second dose came at about 12 weeks were combined into one group, since spike-specific TCR depth and breadth did not differ between the two schedules. Vaccinee samples came from UK trials COV001 and COV002, including a single-blind randomized controlled phase 2/3 trial of AZD1222 (ChAdOx1 nCoV-19) in healthy adults. For TCRbeta chain sequencing, PBMC samples from trial participants were taken at day 0 and at day 28 after the second dose.

The chain employs TRBV19 and TRBJ2-7, with TRBD2 matching 9 junction bases. The TCR comes from an adult who received the AZD1222 COVID-19 vaccine. The sequencing here drew on peripheral blood, taken 28 days after the second AZD1222 dose. CDR3 loop: CASTSSGTSFYEQYF. The bases are TGTGCCAGTACTAGTTCGGGGACTAGCTTTTACGAGCAGTACTTC.